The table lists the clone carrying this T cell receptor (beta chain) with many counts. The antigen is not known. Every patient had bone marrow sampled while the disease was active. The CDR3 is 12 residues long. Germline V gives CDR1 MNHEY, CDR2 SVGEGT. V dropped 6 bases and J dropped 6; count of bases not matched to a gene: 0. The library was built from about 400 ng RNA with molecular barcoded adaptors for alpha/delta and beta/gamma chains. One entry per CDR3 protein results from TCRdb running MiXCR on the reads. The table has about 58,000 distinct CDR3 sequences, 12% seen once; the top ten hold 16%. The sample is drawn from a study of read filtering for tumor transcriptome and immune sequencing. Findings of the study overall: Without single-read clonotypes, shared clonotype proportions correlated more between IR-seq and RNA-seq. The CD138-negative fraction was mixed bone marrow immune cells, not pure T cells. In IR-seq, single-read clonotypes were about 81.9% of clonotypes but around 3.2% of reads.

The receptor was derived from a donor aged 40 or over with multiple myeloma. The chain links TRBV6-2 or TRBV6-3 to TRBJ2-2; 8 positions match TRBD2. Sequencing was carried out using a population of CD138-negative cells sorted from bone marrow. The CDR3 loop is CASSGGAGELFF. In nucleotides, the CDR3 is TGTGCCAGCAGCGGGGGGGCCGGGGAGCTGTTTTTT.